The present TCR beta chain was sequenced within a study of blood T cell repertoires in COVID-19 (dated by TCRdb to the early 2020s). For the study in its entirety: Collaborator samples came from the United States, Italy and Spain and covered acute and convalescent phases of COVID-19. Subjects who had been exposed to COVID-19, were actively infected with it, or had recovered from it provided the deeply sampled blood TCRbeta repertoires that made up the dataset. Samples came from the ongoing ImmuneRACE study (first 160 participants) plus 1,254 subjects from 6 global collaborators. The sample metadata nearly always contained a de-identified subject ID, COVID-19 status, age in years and sex. The prospective study material was composed of cDNA or gDNA derived from T cells, B-cell-depleted T cells, or PBMCs. The repertoires were released in a freely available public database intended as a resource for research on the immune response to SARS-CoV-2. Where available, HLA class I and class II types were taken from metadata supplied by the sample provider and were not determined by assay-based typing. Summary of the overall study and its limitations: The amount of clinical and demographic metadata varied by source and participant and was provided uncurated.

TCRbeta CDR3 regions were amplified from genomic DNA using the immunoSEQ Assay, a bias-controlled multiplex PCR. Turning to the authors' computational methods: The number of nucleated cells in each sample was estimated from the amplification of reference gene primers within the assay. Sequence reads were collapsed and filtered to measure the absolute abundance of every unique TCRbeta CDR3 rearrangement. For each sample, productive Simpson clonality was calculated as the square root of Simpson's diversity index across productive rearrangements. Here the immuneACCESS table is served through TCRdb, limited to in-frame sequences with V and J called. Missing clones are a known gap in these copies; in checked studies unresolved V genes cover under half, and the rest lacks a known reason. V, J and clone size reflect that table, while D and trimming were determined from the DNA. Counted in this sample were about 67,000 clones; around 85% of them appeared once. In total, the top ten clones hold roughly 18% of the sample.

The collaborating institutions used their own protocols to collect whole blood in K2EDTA tubes. Collaborator samples were shipped for TCRbeta analysis as frozen whole blood, isolated PBMCs, or DNA extracted from either sample type. The germline ends are 9 bases apart after V is trimmed by 2 bases and J by 0 bases. Measured from the cysteine to the phenylalanine, the CDR3 is 15 residues long. The CDR3 DNA has 45 bases and is translated from base 1. The germline V gene (reference sequence) specifies SGHNT as CDR1 and YYREEE as CDR2. Concerning this clone: Its antigen is currently not known. There are no base qualities to consult, and no much larger clone falls within one base.

The V and J genes are TRBV5-4 and TRBJ1-3; the D gene assignment is ambiguous. The clonotype originates from a woman aged 80 or over with acute or convalescent COVID-19. Input material: peripheral blood. The CDR3 loop reads CASSFSEVSGNTIYF. The sequence in DNA is TGTGCCAGCAGCTTCTCAGAGGTCTCTGGAAACACCATATATTTT.